Given below is one TCR beta chain in context. As yet, its antigen is unknown. Amplification used 60 Vbeta primers and 13 Jbeta primers. Here immunoSEQ multiplex PCR was the method, and the copy in TCRdb shows in-frame clones only, minus some. The data contain some 140,000 clones, 60% to 80% of them singletons. The CDR3 is 15 amino acids. Germline V gene data show CDR1 as SGDLS and CDR2 as YYNGEE. The V and J ends lost 3 bases and 7 bases, in that order; junction bases with no gene match: 12. This entry comes from a study of cytomegalovirus exposure and HLA in healthy donors. Study findings and constraints: Three CMV-associated chains proved CMV antigen-specific in vitro.

The source material was PBMCs. The rearrangement joins TRBV9 to TRBJ2-7; 8 bases are a match to TRBD2. The source is a woman aged 55-70 years in good health and CMV-seronegative. CDR3 nucleotides: TGTGCCAGCAGCGCCCGCGGCGGGGGGCCGGGGGAGCAGTACTTC. Residues: CASSARGGGPGEQYF.